This TCR beta chain was retrieved from a study of T cell repertoires in cytomegalovirus infection. For the study at large: Recently identified HLA-C-restricted and well-studied HLA-B-restricted CMV epitopes were used. Public TCR beta signatures provided an indication of both CMV infection and a matching HLA type. Points from the study as a whole: Clonotype analysis showed dominance of the ex vivo response by HLA-C-restricted CMV-specific TCR beta clonotypes.

Comments on this clonotype: The antigen remains undetermined.

Using its own MiXCR run on the reads, TCRdb lists one record per CDR3 protein. This repertoire shows about 830,000 distinct CDR3 sequences, approximately 30% found once; its top ten account for 9.5% to 15%. This CDR3 has 13 amino acids. V was trimmed by 3 bases and J by 4 bases, leaving 9 bases between them. Germline V gene sequence: CDR1 LNHDA, CDR2 SQIVND (reference sequence). This chain links TRBV19 with TRBJ1-1, with TRBD1 as a possible D gene (5 bases). The receptor's source is a human donor in good health (CMV status not recorded). Some clones in this sample may be carry-over from other donors' samples. Sample: cultured CD8+ T cells from PBMCs, taken from culture after CMV antigen stimulation. DNA of the CDR3: TGTGCCAGTAGTATCCGCCAGGGCACTGAAGCTTTCTTT. This codes for CASSIRQGTEAFF.